This paragraph covers one TCR beta chain sequence. These data are taken from a study of blood T cell repertoires in COVID-19. Overall study context: Acute and convalescent COVID-19 specimens originated in the United States, Italy and Spain. Nucleic acid was either cDNA or gDNA, and it came from T cells, B-cell-depleted T cells, or PBMCs.

As originally analysed: Nucleated cell counts were estimated from reference gene primer amplification. The data were produced by immunoSEQ multiplex PCR, yet TCRdb's version contains in-frame clones alone and is incomplete. V, J and clone size derive from that table, while D and trimming were established from the DNA sequence. Counted here are roughly 150,000 clones, 65% to 90% occurring once; the ten biggest clones make up 9.8%. Input material: peripheral blood. The sequence came from a woman in her fifties or sixties with acute or convalescent COVID-19.

CDR3 residues: CASSYMMTDTQYF. The CDR3 region has the DNA TGTGCCAGCAGCTACATGATGACAGATACGCAGTATTTT. The chain recombines TRBV11-3 with TRBJ2-3; D is unclear. This CDR3 has 13 residues. V dropped 4 bases and J dropped 3 bases, with 8 bases sitting between them. CDR1 is SGHNT and CDR2 is YENEEA in the germline V gene. The whole variable domain, filled in from reference TRBV11-3 and TRBJ2-3, reads EAGVVQSPRYKIIEKKQPVAFWCNPISGHNTLYWYLQNLGQGPELLIRYENEEAVDDSQLPKDRFSAERLKGVDSTLKIQPAELGDSAVYLCASSYMMTDTQYFGPGTRLTVL.